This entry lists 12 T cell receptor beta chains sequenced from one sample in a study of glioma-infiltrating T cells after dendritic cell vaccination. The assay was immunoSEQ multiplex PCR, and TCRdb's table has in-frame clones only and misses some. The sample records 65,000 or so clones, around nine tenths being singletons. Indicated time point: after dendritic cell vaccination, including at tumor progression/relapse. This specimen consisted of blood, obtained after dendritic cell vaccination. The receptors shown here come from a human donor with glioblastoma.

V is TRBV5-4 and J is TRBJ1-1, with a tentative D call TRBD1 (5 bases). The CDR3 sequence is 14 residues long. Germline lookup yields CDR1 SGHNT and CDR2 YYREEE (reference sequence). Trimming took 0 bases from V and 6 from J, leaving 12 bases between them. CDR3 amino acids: CASSLAGRGSEAFF. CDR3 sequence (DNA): TGTGCCAGCAGCTTGGCCGGGCGGGGGTCTGAAGCTTTCTTT.

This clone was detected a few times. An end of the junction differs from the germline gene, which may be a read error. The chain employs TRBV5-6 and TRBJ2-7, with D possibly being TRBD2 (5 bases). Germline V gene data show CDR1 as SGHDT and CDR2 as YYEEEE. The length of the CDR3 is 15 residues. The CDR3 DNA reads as TGTGCCAGCAGCTTGGCCGAACTCCGGGATTCGACGTACTTCTTC. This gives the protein CASSLAELRDSTYFF.

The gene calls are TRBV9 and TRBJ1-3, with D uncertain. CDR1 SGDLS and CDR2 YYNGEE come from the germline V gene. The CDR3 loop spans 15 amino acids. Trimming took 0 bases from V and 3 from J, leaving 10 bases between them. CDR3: CASSVGGAVGNTIYF. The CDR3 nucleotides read TGTGCCAGCAGCGTAGGAGGAGCGGTTGGAAACACCATATATTTT.

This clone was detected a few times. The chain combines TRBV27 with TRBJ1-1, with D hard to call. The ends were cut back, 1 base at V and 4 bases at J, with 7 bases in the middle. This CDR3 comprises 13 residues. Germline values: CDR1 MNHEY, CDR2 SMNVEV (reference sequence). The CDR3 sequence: CASSLYRGTEAFF. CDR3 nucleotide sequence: TGTGCCAGCAGTTTATATAGAGGCACTGAAGCTTTCTTT.

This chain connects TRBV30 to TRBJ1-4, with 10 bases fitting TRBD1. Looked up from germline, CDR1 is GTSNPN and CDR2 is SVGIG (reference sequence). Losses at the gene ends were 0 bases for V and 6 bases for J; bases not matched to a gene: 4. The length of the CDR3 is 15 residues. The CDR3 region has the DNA TGTGCCTGGAGTGTCGGCGGGACAGGGGATGAAAAACTGTTTTTT. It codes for CAWSVGGTGDEKLFF.

CDR3 region: CASSRGLAGLPNTGELFF. The CDR3 nucleotides read TGTGCCAGCAGCAGAGGACTAGCGGGCCTACCGAACACCGGGGAGCTGTTTTTT. V and J are TRBV7-8 and TRBJ2-2, with 11 nucleotides matching TRBD2. The germline gives CDR1 SGHVS, CDR2 FQNEAQ. V lost 5 bases to trimming and J lost 0 bases; unmatched junction nucleotides: 8. The CDR3 sequence is 18 residues long.

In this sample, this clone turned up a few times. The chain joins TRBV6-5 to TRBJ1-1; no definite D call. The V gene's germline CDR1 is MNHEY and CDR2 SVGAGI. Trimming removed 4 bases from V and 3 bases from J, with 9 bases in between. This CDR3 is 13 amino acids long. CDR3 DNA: TGTGCCAGCAGTTCCGAGGACTACACTGAAGCTTTCTTT. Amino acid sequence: CASSSEDYTEAFF.

CDR3 sequence: CASGLVEGVGIKAFF. In DNA form, the CDR3 reads TGTGCTAGTGGTTTGGTAGAAGGGGTAGGGATCAAAGCTTTCTTT. This chain uses TRBV12-5 with TRBJ1-1; maybe TRBD1 (5 bases). V shed 0 bases and J shed 9 bases, with 17 bases lying between them. Germline values: CDR1 LGHNT, CDR2 FRNRAP. This CDR3 comprises 15 residues.

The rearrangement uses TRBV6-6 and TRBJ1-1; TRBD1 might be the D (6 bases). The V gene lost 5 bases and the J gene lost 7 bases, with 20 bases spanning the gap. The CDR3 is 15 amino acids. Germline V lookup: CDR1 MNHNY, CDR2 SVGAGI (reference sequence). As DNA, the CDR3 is TGTGCCAGCAGTCCCCCTTATAAGGGGGACCGTGAAGCTTTCTTT. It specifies CASSPPYKGDREAFF.

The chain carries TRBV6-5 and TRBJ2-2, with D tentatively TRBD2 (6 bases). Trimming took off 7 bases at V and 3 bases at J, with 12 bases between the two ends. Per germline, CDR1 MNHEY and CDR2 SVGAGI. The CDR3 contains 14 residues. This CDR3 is CASTSGGDTGELFF. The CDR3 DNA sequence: TGTGCCAGCACTTCGGGCGGGGACACCGGGGAGCTGTTTTTT.

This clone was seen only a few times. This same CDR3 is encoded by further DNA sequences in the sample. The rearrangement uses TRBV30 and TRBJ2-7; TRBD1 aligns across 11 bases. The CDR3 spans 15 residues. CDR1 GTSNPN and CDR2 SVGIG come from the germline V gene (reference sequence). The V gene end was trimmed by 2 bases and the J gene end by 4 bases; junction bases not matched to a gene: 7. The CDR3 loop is CAWSLGQGASYEQYF. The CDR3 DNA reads TGTGCCTGGAGTTTAGGACAGGGGGCTAGTTACGAGCAGTACTTC. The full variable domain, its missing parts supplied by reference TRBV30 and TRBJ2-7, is SQTIHQWPATLVQPVGSPLSLECTVEGTSNPNLYWYRQAAGRGLQLLFYSVGIGQISSEVPQNLSASRPQDRQFILSSKKLLLSDSGFYLCAWSLGQGASYEQYFGPGTRLTVT.

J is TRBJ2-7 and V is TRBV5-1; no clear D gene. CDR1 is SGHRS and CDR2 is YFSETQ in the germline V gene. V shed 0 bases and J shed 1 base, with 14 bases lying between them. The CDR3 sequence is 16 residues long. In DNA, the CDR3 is TGCGCCAGCAGCTTGGGAGAAACTCTACGATCCTACGAGCAGTACTTC. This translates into CASSLGETLRSYEQYF. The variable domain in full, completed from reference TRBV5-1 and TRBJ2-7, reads KAGVTQTPRYLIKTRGQQVTLSCSPISGHRSVSWYQQTPGQGLQFLFEYFSETQRNKGNFPGRFSGRQFSNSRSEMNVSTLELGDSALYLCASSLGETLRSYEQYFGPGTRLTVT.